This note documents a single T cell receptor beta chain sequence. Relying on iRepertoire HTBI primers and Arm-PCR of CDR3 regions, the team built TCR beta libraries. Using its own MiXCR run on the multiplex PCR reads, TCRdb lists one record per CDR3 protein. Of 300,000 to 500,000 distinct CDR3 sequences listed, less than 25% are singletons. The entry originates in a study of regulatory T cells in long-lasting Graves disease. Across the whole study: Over 5 years of antithyroid drugs plus positive TSH receptor antibodies defined persistent Graves' disease.

Germline CDR1 reads LNHDA; CDR2 reads SQIVND (reference sequence). The CDR3 runs to 15 residues. The junction had 4 bases not matched to a gene; V was cut back by 6 bases and J by 1 base. Time point here: persistent/refractory GD, antithyroid drugs over 5 years with positive TRAb. PBMC RNA was the source of the TCR library. Per American Thyroid Association guidelines, Graves' disease was diagnosed. This chain joins TRBV19 and TRBJ2-7; TRBD2 matches at 12 bases. This specimen consisted of peripheral blood mononuclear cells (PBMCs), obtained when the disease was refractory, from a patient treated with antithyroid drugs. The receptor's source is a female donor with Graves disease. The CDR3 DNA follows: TGTGCCAGTAGGCGACTAGCGGGAGTATCCTACGAGCAGTACTTC. This encodes CASRRLAGVSYEQYF.